This TCR beta chain was retrieved from a study of T-cell memory formation after mild COVID-19. Study results and limitations: Clones contracting over day 15 to 85 were CD4/CD8 balanced, with later expanders leaning CD4+.

Via MiXCR, TCRdb re-called the 5' RACE reads, giving one row per CDR3 protein. The sample contains 470,000 or so distinct CDR3 sequences, roughly 25% of which appear only once. In the case of this clonotype: Its antigen remains unknown.

This clonotype was obtained from an adult woman who had mild COVID-19 (a few samples of this study predate the infection). Cell type and time point are not known. Sequenced input: PBMCs or a T cell subset sorted from them (not recorded which).

Here the CDR3 reads CASSPGRGRRDEQFF. The CDR3 DNA is TGTGCCAGCAGTCCCGGCAGGGGGCGCCGCGATGAGCAGTTCTTC. The chain has TRBV12-3 or TRBV12-4 and TRBJ2-1, with 8 bases matching TRBD1. The CDR3 sequence is 15 residues long. With V trimmed by 5 bases and J by 8 bases, 11 bases remained unmatched.